The clone carrying this TCR beta chain was found a few times. The antigen is unknown. The sample originates from a study of T cell repertoires in cytomegalovirus infection. From germline, CDR1 is MGHRA and CDR2 YSYEKL. This CDR3 is built from 17 residues. V trimming: 0 bases; J trimming: 8 bases; junction bases outside the gene matches: 7. Each CDR3 protein gets one entry after TCRdb re-called the reads with MiXCR. The data show some 500,000 distinct CDR3 sequences, just under 40% seen once. This chain uses TRBV4-1 with TRBJ2-1; 13 nucleotides line up with TRBD2. Sequencing used cultured PBMCs, obtained from culture after CMV antigen stimulation. The source of this sequence is a human donor in good health (CMV status not recorded). Some clones in this sample may be carry-over from other donors' samples. CDR3 region: CASSQDGGLAGMYEQFF. The DNA of the CDR3 is TGCGCCAGCAGCCAAGACGGGGGACTAGCGGGGATGTATGAGCAGTTCTTC.